This TCR beta chain was sequenced for a study of blood T cell repertoires in COVID-19. On the study more broadly: T cells, B-cell-depleted T cells, or PBMCs supplied cDNA or gDNA.

Cohorts were assigned according to the clinical history that participants reported. Two consecutive negative NP/OP PCR tests, clearance, or resolved symptoms defined Cohort 3 recovery. Assay used: immunoSEQ multiplex PCR; TCRdb lists only in-frame clones, some missing. The data show hundreds of thousands of clones, around 88% seen once. V lost 7 bases, J lost 1 base, and 3 bases stayed unmatched. The CDR3 length is 14 residues. CDR1 is MDHEN and CDR2 is SYDVKM in the germline V gene. This rearrangement joins TRBV28 to TRBJ2-5; TRBD2 matches at 10 bases. The sample was PBMCs or T cells enriched from blood (not recorded which). The TCR originated in a woman aged 40 to 50 who had recovered from COVID-19. CDR3 in amino acids: CASKLAGTQETQYF. Written as DNA, the CDR3 is TGTGCCAGCAAACTAGCGGGAACCCAAGAGACCCAGTACTTC.